A single sample is the source of the 15 T cell receptor beta chains below, sequenced in a study of cytomegalovirus exposure and HLA in healthy donors. Here immunoSEQ multiplex PCR was the method, and the copy in TCRdb shows in-frame clones only, minus some. The sample records roughly 330,000 clones, about nine tenths being singletons. The sample comprised PBMCs. These receptors were taken from a woman aged 25 to 45 in good health and CMV-seropositive.

About this clone itself: The sample contains more than one DNA sequence encoding this CDR3. J is TRBJ2-2 and V is TRBV5-1; 10 bases are shared with TRBD1. The CDR3 loop spans 15 amino acids. The V and J ends lost 3 bases and 5 bases, in that order; junction bases with no gene match: 4. The germline CDR1 and CDR2 sequences are SGHRS and YFSETQ. CDR3 protein: CASSSDRGLTGELFF. CDR3 bases: TGCGCCAGCAGCTCGGACAGGGGGTTGACCGGGGAGCTGTTTTTT.

This chain links TRBV4-3 with TRBJ1-3; D not resolved. V shed 1 base and J shed 4 bases, with 5 bases lying between them. CDR3 length: 13 residues. Per germline, CDR1 LGHNA and CDR2 YSLEER. The CDR3 bases are TGCGCCAGCAGCCAAGTTGGCGGAAACACCATATATTTT. It codes for CASSQVGGNTIYF.

This chain uses TRBV9 with TRBJ2-5, with no clear D. There are 15 residues in the CDR3. Trimming took off 1 base at V and 4 bases at J, with 14 bases between the two ends. Germline CDR1 is SGDLS and CDR2 is YYNGEE. The CDR3 loop is CASSVSPVGGETQYF. CDR3 DNA: TGTGCCAGCAGCGTATCGCCGGTCGGCGGAGAGACCCAGTACTTC.

Comment on this clone: Other nucleotide sequences from this sample produce the same CDR3. The chain has TRBV7-3 and TRBJ2-3; 8 nucleotides agree with TRBD2. Germline CDR1 is SGHTA and CDR2 is FQGTGA. J gave up 3 bases and V 5 bases, and 4 bases lay outside the gene matches. The CDR3 is 14 amino acids. The CDR3 reads CASSLSGGTDTQYF. CDR3 nucleotide sequence: TGTGCCAGCAGCCTCTCGGGGGGGACAGATACGCAGTATTTT.

This clone was observed once. The V gene is TRBV28, the J gene TRBJ1-2, with D possibly being TRBD1 (5 bases). Trimming took off 2 bases at V and 2 bases at J, with 12 bases between the two ends. The CDR3 is 15 residues long. Per germline, CDR1 MDHEN and CDR2 SYDVKM. The CDR3 nucleotides are TGTGCCAGCAGTTTAAATTCCGGGGCAAACTATGGCTACACCTTC. It is translated as CASSLNSGANYGYTF.

Regarding this clone: This sample includes further DNA sequences coding for the same CDR3. The chain couples TRBV30 to TRBJ1-1; D ambiguous. The CDR3 totals 12 residues. V was shortened by 1 base and J by 1 base, with 4 bases between the two germline ends. Germline CDR1 is GTSNPN and CDR2 is SVGIG (reference sequence). The CDR3 region has the DNA TGTGCCTGGAGTGCGAGGAACACTGAAGCTTTCTTT. As protein: CAWSARNTEAFF.

This chain uses TRBV6-6 with TRBJ2-7; TRBD2 matches at 9 bases. Germline CDR1 and CDR2: MNHNY and SVGAGI (reference sequence). V shed 6 bases and J 2 bases; nucleotides not matched to a gene: 11. The CDR3 is 16 residues long. The CDR3 DNA follows: TGTGCCAGCAGGTCCTATAGCGGGAGAAAACCCTACGAGCAGTACTTC. It is translated as CASRSYSGRKPYEQYF.

The CDR3 bases are TGCGCCAGCAGCCCATGGACAGTCCGGTCGGTGAACACTGAAGCTTTCTTT. It is translated as CASSPWTVRSVNTEAFF. The V call is TRBV5-1, the J call TRBJ1-1; TRBD1 is a possible D gene (6 bases). Germline V gives CDR1 SGHRS, CDR2 YFSETQ. This CDR3 region has 17 residues. With 4 bases removed from V and 0 bases from J, the gap between germline ends came to 19 bases. The whole variable domain, filled in from reference TRBV5-1 and TRBJ1-1, reads KAGVTQTPRYLIKTRGQQVTLSCSPISGHRSVSWYQQTPGQGLQFLFEYFSETQRNKGNFPGRFSGRQFSNSRSEMNVSTLELGDSALYLCASSPWTVRSVNTEAFFGQGTRLTVV.

This clone appeared a few times. The genes are TRBV7-9 and TRBJ2-2; weak D call: TRBD1 (5 bases). The CDR3 runs to 14 residues. The V and J ends lost 11 bases and 1 base respectively, with 14 bases between them. Germline CDR1 SEHNR, CDR2 FQNEAQ (reference sequence). CDR3 amino acids: CACEDSLNTGELFF. The CDR3 bases are TGTGCCTGTGAAGACAGCCTGAACACCGGGGAGCTGTTTTTT.

V is TRBV5-1 and J is TRBJ2-5; 8 positions agree with TRBD2. The junction had 12 bases not matched to a gene; V was cut back by 0 bases and J by 2 bases. CDR1 is SGHRS and CDR2 is YFSETQ in the germline V gene. This CDR3 comprises 18 residues. Here the CDR3 DNA reads TGCGCCAGCAGCTTGGGGGGCTCGGCGGGGGGACCTCAAGAGACCCAGTACTTC. Translated, it gives CASSLGGSAGGPQETQYF.

The chain joins TRBV5-1 to TRBJ1-5; D uncertain. V was cut by 1 base and J by 7 bases, with 15 bases left in between. The length of the CDR3 is 15 residues. Germline assignment: CDR1 SGHRS and CDR2 YFSETQ. Here the CDR3 reads CASSLSLDSRQPQHF. In DNA, the CDR3 is TGCGCCAGCAGCTTGTCCCTGGATAGCAGGCAGCCCCAGCATTTT.

This chain uses TRBV7-3 with TRBJ2-2, with a possible D match to TRBD2 (6 bases). Germline assignment: CDR1 SGHTA and CDR2 FQGTGA. V lost 5 bases to trimming and J lost 0 bases, with 10 bases between them. This CDR3 has 15 residues. The CDR3 DNA reads TGTGCCAGCAGCCCGACGGGAGCGAACACCGGGGAGCTGTTTTTT. Translating gives CASSPTGANTGELFF.

This clone occurred a few times. V usage is TRBV27 and J usage is TRBJ2-2; D perhaps matches TRBD2 (5 bases). Looked up from germline, CDR1 is MNHEY and CDR2 is SMNVEV (reference sequence). The ends were cut back, 2 bases at V and 7 bases at J, with 8 bases in the middle. CDR3 length: 13 residues. Written as DNA, the CDR3 is TGTGCCAGCAGTTTAGGAGGAGGCGGGGAGCTGTTTTTT. Protein sequence: CASSLGGGGELFF.

The chain has TRBV28 and TRBJ1-3; D gene uncertain. Germline V CDR1 and CDR2: MDHEN, SYDVKM. CDR3 length equals 15 residues. The V end lost 4 bases, the J end lost 8 bases, and 18 bases lay between the germline ends. The CDR3 DNA is TGTGCCAGCAGTTCCCACGGGGAGGGTGTGGACACCATATATTTT. Its translation is CASSSHGEGVDTIYF.

The CDR3: CASSYVPGQGQAFF. The CDR3 DNA is TGTGCCAGCAGTTACGTGCCGGGACAGGGACAAGCTTTCTTT. The chain is built from TRBV6-5 and TRBJ1-1, with 9 bases aligning to TRBD1. Trimming at V came to 2 bases and at J to 9 bases, leaving 7 bases not matched to a gene. Germline V gene sequence: CDR1 MNHEY, CDR2 SVGAGI. The CDR3 consists of 14 residues.